Reported below is one T cell receptor (beta chain). Ahead of thyroid surgery, no patient had received treatment of any kind. CDR1 and CDR2 from the germline V gene are LNHDA and SQIVND (reference sequence). Trimming took 7 bases from V and 2 from J, leaving 6 bases between them. This CDR3 has 13 amino acids. From the PCR reads, TCRdb re-called clones with MiXCR. The table includes about 45,000 clones, about 4.2% detected once. The data derive from a study of metastatic and nonmetastatic thyroid tumors. The sequenced sample was blood. J is TRBJ2-6 and V is TRBV19; D gene unclear. This clonotype originated in a female donor with papillary thyroid cancer or a benign thyroid nodule (not recorded which). Some clones in this sample may be carry-over from other donors' samples. The CDR3 sequence: CASTWAGANVLTF. CDR3 sequence (DNA): TGTGCCAGTACTTGGGCTGGGGCCAACGTCCTGACTTTC.